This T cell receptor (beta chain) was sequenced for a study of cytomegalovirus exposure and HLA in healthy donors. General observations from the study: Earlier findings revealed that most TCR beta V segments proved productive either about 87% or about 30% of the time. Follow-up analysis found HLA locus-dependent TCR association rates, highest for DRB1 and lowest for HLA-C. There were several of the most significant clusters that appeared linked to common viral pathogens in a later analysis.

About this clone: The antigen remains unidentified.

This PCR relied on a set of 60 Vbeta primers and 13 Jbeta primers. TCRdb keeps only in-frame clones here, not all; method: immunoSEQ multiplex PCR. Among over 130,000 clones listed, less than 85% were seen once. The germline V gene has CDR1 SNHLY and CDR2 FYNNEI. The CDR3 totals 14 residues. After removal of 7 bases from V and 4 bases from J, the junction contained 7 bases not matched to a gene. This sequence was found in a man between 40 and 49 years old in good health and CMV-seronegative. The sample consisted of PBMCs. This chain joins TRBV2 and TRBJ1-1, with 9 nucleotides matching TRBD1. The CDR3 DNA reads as TGTGCCAGCACCGGGGGACAGGGCGCCACTGAAGCTTTCTTT. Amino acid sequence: CASTGGQGATEAFF.